These 12 T cell receptor beta chains originate from one sample sequenced in a study of beta chain features in type 1 diabetes. The authors reverse transcribed all of the isolated RNA, so sequencing captured expressed TCRB transcripts. Here immunoSEQ multiplex PCR was the method, and the copy in TCRdb shows in-frame clones only, minus some. The sample includes 150,000 to 200,000 clones, around an eighth of them seen just once. The sample was central memory CD4+ T cells from blood. Receptor source: a woman between 18 and 30 years old in good health.

This clone was observed a few times. This rearrangement joins TRBV27 to TRBJ2-7, with 7 bases fitting TRBD1. The junction had 4 bases not matched to a gene; V was cut back by 1 base and J by 1 base. The CDR3 covers 15 residues. Germline V gene lookup returns CDR1 MNHEY and CDR2 SMNVEV (reference sequence). The CDR3 DNA sequence: TGTGCCAGCAGTTTATTAGGGGGCCATTCCTACGAGCAGTACTTC. Its protein is CASSLLGGHSYEQYF.

J is TRBJ2-5 and V is TRBV19, with 8 bases matching TRBD1. The length of the CDR3 is 13 residues. The V gene's germline CDR1 is LNHDA and CDR2 SQIVND (reference sequence). V was pared by 7 bases and J by 4 bases, with 5 bases of the junction left unmatched. The CDR3, as DNA: TGTGCCAGTAATTCAGGGGGCGCAGAGACCCAGTACTTC. As protein: CASNSGGAETQYF.

The chain has TRBV29-1 and TRBJ1-4, with D hard to call. Germline V gene lookup returns CDR1 SQVTM and CDR2 ANQGSEA. V dropped 4 bases and J dropped 4 bases, with 19 bases sitting between them. CDR3 length: 16 residues. CDR3 residues: CSVGHGRTGYNEKLFF. The CDR3 region has the DNA TGCAGCGTTGGTCACGGGAGAACTGGATATAATGAAAAACTGTTTTTT.

There are a few counts of this clone. This chain connects TRBV7-9 to TRBJ1-2; D might be TRBD1 (5 bases). CDR1 is SEHNR and CDR2 is FQNEAQ in the germline V gene (reference sequence). V was pared by 5 bases and J by 6 bases, with 16 bases between. This CDR3 spans 14 amino acids. The CDR3 sequence: CASSPRGGSDGYTF. DNA for the CDR3: TGTGCCAGCAGCCCCCGGGGGGGGAGCGATGGCTACACCTTC.

The chain employs TRBV18 and TRBJ1-5; D remains ambiguous. V was cut by 0 bases and J by 5 bases, with 20 bases left in between. The CDR3 covers 18 residues. The germline CDR1 and CDR2 sequences are KGHSH and LQKENI. CDR3 sequence: CASSPPIGVGGIDQPQHF. The CDR3 region has the DNA TGTGCCAGCTCACCACCTATAGGAGTAGGAGGGATCGATCAGCCCCAGCATTTT.

The genes are TRBV2 and TRBJ2-5; maybe TRBD1 (6 bases). CDR1 SNHLY and CDR2 FYNNEI come from the germline V gene. CDR3 size: 13 residues. The chain's CDR3 is CAGGRDNRETQYF. CDR3 sequence (DNA): TGTGCTGGGGGCAGGGACAATCGGGAGACCCAGTACTTC. The whole variable domain, filled in from reference TRBV2 and TRBJ2-5, reads EPEVTQTPSHQVTQMGQEVILRCVPISNHLYFYWYRQILGQKVEFLVSFYNNEISEKSEIFDDQFSVERPDGSNFTLKIRSTKLEDSAMYFCAGGRDNRETQYFGPGTRLLVL.

This clone has just a few counts. The chain uses TRBV7-9 and TRBJ2-7; D remains unclear. Looked up from germline, CDR1 is SEHNR and CDR2 is FQNEAQ (reference sequence). This CDR3 spans 15 amino acids. The V end lost 0 bases, the J end lost 1 base, and 10 bases lay between the germline ends. Here the CDR3 DNA reads TGTGCCAGCAGCTTAGCCCACTCCAAGTCCTACGAGCAGTACTTC. Translation gives CASSLAHSKSYEQYF.

The genes are TRBV28 and TRBJ2-7, with 7 positions matching TRBD1. Germline values: CDR1 MDHEN, CDR2 SYDVKM. CDR3 size: 14 residues. J lost 6 bases, V lost 6 bases, and 11 bases had no gene match. The CDR3 coding sequence is TGTGCCAGCAGCCTGACAGGGCGGCCTCTCGAGCAGTACTTC. Encoded protein: CASSLTGRPLEQYF.

This clone was recorded a few times. This chain connects TRBV28 to TRBJ1-5, with D possibly TRBD1 on 5 matching bases. The V end was cut by 5 bases, the J end by 3 bases, with 11 bases between. This CDR3 comprises 14 residues. In germline, CDR1 is MDHEN, CDR2 SYDVKM. The CDR3 is CASSTTAYNQPQHF. In DNA form, the CDR3 reads TGTGCCAGCAGTACGACAGCTTACAATCAGCCCCAGCATTTT.

This chain connects TRBV29-1 to TRBJ2-1, with TRBD2 matching over 8 bases. V lost 6 bases to trimming and J lost 0 bases; unmatched junction nucleotides: 4. Germline CDR1 and CDR2: SQVTM and ANQGSEA. The CDR3 is made up of 14 amino acids. The CDR3: CSVRSGSSYNEQFF. The DNA for the CDR3 is TGCAGCGTCCGCAGCGGGAGCTCCTACAATGAGCAGTTCTTC.

Ten or more counts support this clone. V and J are TRBV21-1 and TRBJ2-1; the table gives TRBD2 as D, unverified against the DNA. TRBV21-1 is annotated as a pseudogene. The CDR3 contains 15 residues. The CDR3: CASSVRLAGVDEQFF. DNA for the CDR3: TGTGCCAGCAGCGTGAGACTAGCGGGAGTTGACGAGCAGTTCTTC.

This clone has more than one count but fewer than ten. V gene TRBV28 combines with J gene TRBJ2-3; maybe TRBD1 (5 bases). The CDR3 sequence is 12 residues long. V gave up 4 bases and J gave up 7 bases, with 9 bases separating them. The germline V gene has CDR1 MDHEN and CDR2 SYDVKM. The CDR3 here is CASSSGFHTQYF. CDR3 in DNA: TGTGCCAGCAGTTCAGGGTTCCATACGCAGTATTTT. The full variable domain, with the rest looked up from reference TRBV28 and TRBJ2-3, is DVKVTQSSRYLVKRTGEKVFLECVQDMDHENMFWYRQDPGLGLRLIYFSYDVKMKEKGDIPEGYSVSREKKERFSLILESASTNQTSMYLCASSSGFHTQYFGPGTRLTVL.